Following are 15 T cell receptor beta chains from one sample sequenced in a study of T cell changes during pregnancy in multiple sclerosis. Only in-frame clones appear in the TCRdb table, and some are missing; sequencing was by immunoSEQ multiplex PCR. The sample contains about 40,000 clones, approximately 90% of which appear only once. This specimen consisted of CD4+ T cells from peripheral blood mononuclear cells, obtained in the third trimester of pregnancy. The source is a female donor with multiple sclerosis, enrolled in a pregnancy study.

The chain uses TRBV4-3 and TRBJ1-2; D not certain. The germline V gene encodes CDR1 LGHNA and CDR2 YSLEER. The CDR3 sequence is 16 residues long. V lost 4 bases and J lost 7, with 22 bases in between. CDR3 amino acids: CASSRDERAGRGGYTF. The CDR3 coding sequence is TGCGCCAGCAGCCGAGACGAACGGGCAGGACGGGGTGGCTACACCTTC.

This clone was observed a single time. The J gene is TRBJ2-7, the V gene TRBV10-3; 8 nucleotides agree with TRBD2. Germline trimming cut 10 bases from V and 4 bases from J; bases unmatched to any gene: 12. The CDR3 extends over 14 amino acids. Per the germline V gene, CDR1 is ENHRY and CDR2 is SYGVKD. CDR3 DNA: TGTGCCACCCAGCCAGCGGGAGCCGTATACGAGCAGTACTTC. Its protein product is CATQPAGAVYEQYF.

The chain has TRBV5-1 and TRBJ2-1; D is perhaps TRBD2 (6 bases). The CDR3 spans 15 residues. Germline V gene data show CDR1 as SGHRS and CDR2 as YFSETQ. V was shortened by 3 bases and J by 4 bases, with 14 bases between the two germline ends. The DNA of the CDR3 is TGCGCCAGCAGCTCCCGGGAGAGTGGGTACAATGAGCAGTTCTTC. Amino acid sequence: CASSSRESGYNEQFF. The whole variable domain, remainder taken from reference TRBV5-1 and TRBJ2-1, is KAGVTQTPRYLIKTRGQQVTLSCSPISGHRSVSWYQQTPGQGLQFLFEYFSETQRNKGNFPGRFSGRQFSNSRSEMNVSTLELGDSALYLCASSSRESGYNEQFFGPGTRLTVL.

The chain has TRBV9 and TRBJ2-1; TRBD2 might be the D (5 bases). Germline V gene sequence: CDR1 SGDLS, CDR2 YYNGEE. V was shortened by 0 bases and J by 6 bases, with 13 bases between the two germline ends. There are 15 residues in the CDR3. The CDR3 DNA reads as TGTGCCAGCAGCGTAGCTAGTAGGCTAGCCAATGAGCAGTTCTTC. It translates to CASSVASRLANEQFF.

This chain's CDR3 is CAISYSGTNYGYTF. Here the CDR3 DNA reads TGTGCCATCAGCTACTCAGGAACTAACTATGGCTACACCTTC. The genes are TRBV10-3 and TRBJ1-2; D not resolved. V shed 6 bases and J shed 0 bases, with 11 bases lying between them. From germline, CDR1 is ENHRY and CDR2 SYGVKD. The CDR3 is 14 residues long.

The V call is TRBV7-9, the J call TRBJ1-4, with 9 bases identical to TRBD1. V trimming: 6 bases; J trimming: 7 bases; junction bases outside the gene matches: 6. Germline-derived CDR1 and CDR2 are SEHNR and FQNEAQ (reference sequence). The CDR3 consists of 14 residues. CDR3 DNA sequence: TGTGCCAGCAGTACCGGGACAGGGAGTGAAAAACTGTTTTTT. As protein: CASSTGTGSEKLFF. Drawing the rest from reference TRBV7-9 and TRBJ1-4, the complete variable domain is DTGVSQNPRHKITKRGQNVTFRCDPISEHNRLYWYRQTLGQGPEFLTYFQNEAQLEKSRLLSDRFSAERPKGSFSTLEIQRTEQGDSAMYLCASSTGTGSEKLFFGSGTQLSVL.

The rearrangement links TRBV5-8 to TRBJ2-3, with TRBD1 matching 8 bases. Germline V gene lookup returns CDR1 SGHTS and CDR2 YDEGEE. The CDR3 runs 16 residues. V shed 4 bases and J 5 bases; nucleotides not matched to a gene: 12. The CDR3 reads CASSRYRGMSRDTQYF. CDR3 nucleotide sequence: TGTGCCAGCAGCAGGTACAGGGGGATGTCAAGAGATACGCAGTATTTT.

The chain carries TRBV5-1 and TRBJ2-3; D is possibly TRBD2 (6 bases). The V gene lost 1 base and the J gene lost 3 bases, with 15 bases spanning the gap. This CDR3 has 16 amino acids. In germline, CDR1 is SGHRS, CDR2 YFSETQ. The CDR3 protein is CASSLMDYQATDTQYF. CDR3 nucleotide sequence: TGCGCCAGCAGCTTGATGGACTACCAAGCGACAGATACGCAGTATTTT.

This clone was observed a handful of times. The chain uses TRBV19 and TRBJ1-1; D not resolved. The germline CDR1 and CDR2 sequences are LNHDA and SQIVND (reference sequence). This CDR3 comprises 11 residues. V lost 8 bases, J lost 1 base, and 5 bases lay in between. This chain's CDR3 is CASRGNTEAFF. CDR3 sequence (DNA): TGTGCCAGTCGGGGGAACACTGAAGCTTTCTTT.

The J gene is TRBJ2-3, the V gene TRBV19, with a weak D call TRBD1 (5 bases). Trimming took off 5 bases at V and 6 bases at J, with 18 bases between the two ends. Germline CDR1 LNHDA, CDR2 SQIVND (reference sequence). The CDR3 sequence is 15 residues long. The CDR3 is CASSRPGRARDTQYF. The CDR3 DNA follows: TGTGCCAGTAGTCGACCAGGGCGAGCTAGGGATACGCAGTATTTT.

V gene TRBV6-6 combines with J gene TRBJ1-1, with D unclear. The V and J ends lost 7 bases and 0 bases respectively, with 9 bases between them. This CDR3 contains 13 residues. The germline CDR1 and CDR2 sequences are MNHNY and SVGAGI (reference sequence). CDR3 in DNA: TGTGCCAGCAAGGAGGGATTGAACACTGAAGCTTTCTTT. Protein: CASKEGLNTEAFF.

The gene calls are TRBV7-8 and TRBJ2-7; TRBD2 matches at 7 bases. V shed 5 bases, J shed 3 bases, and the junction held 1 base outside the gene matches. The CDR3 totals 12 residues. Germline assignment: CDR1 SGHVS and CDR2 FQNEAQ. The CDR3 spells CASSRGVYEQYF. CDR3 sequence (DNA): TGTGCCAGCAGCCGGGGGGTCTACGAGCAGTACTTC.

This clone was found once. This rearrangement joins TRBV7-2 to TRBJ2-1; 7 bases are shared with TRBD1. The length of the CDR3 is 13 residues. V was pared by 8 bases and J by 4 bases, with 5 bases of the junction left unmatched. In germline, CDR1 is SGHTA, CDR2 FQGNSA. The CDR3 DNA is TGTGCCAGCGGCCTGGGACAGTACAATGAGCAGTTCTTC. Encoded protein: CASGLGQYNEQFF.

The chain links TRBV11-2 to TRBJ2-5; TRBD2 aligns across 11 bases. After removal of 1 base from V and 5 bases from J, the junction contained 3 bases not matched to a gene. CDR1 and CDR2 from the germline V gene are SGHAT and FQNNGV. The CDR3 runs to 15 residues. This CDR3 is CASSLGVAGGETQYF. The CDR3 DNA is TGTGCCAGCAGCTTAGGGGTAGCGGGAGGGGAGACCCAGTACTTC.

This CDR3 reads CAWSVGRGRGVMNTEAFF. In DNA, the CDR3 is TGTGCCTGGAGTGTAGGTAGAGGGAGGGGAGTCATGAACACTGAAGCTTTCTTT. The chain joins TRBV30 to TRBJ1-1; tentative D call: TRBD1 (5 bases). Trimming left V 0 bases short and J 0 bases short, with 20 bases between. This CDR3 has 18 residues. The germline CDR1 and CDR2 sequences are GTSNPN and SVGIG (reference sequence). The variable domain in full, with the rest retrieved from reference TRBV30 and TRBJ1-1, is SQTIHQWPATLVQPVGSPLSLECTVEGTSNPNLYWYRQAAGRGLQLLFYSVGIGQISSEVPQNLSASRPQDRQFILSSKKLLLSDSGFYLCAWSVGRGRGVMNTEAFFGQGTRLTVV.